This TCR beta chain was identified in a study of control samples from healthy donors and cancer patients. V shed 4 bases and J 4 bases; nucleotides not matched to a gene: 3. Germline V CDR1 and CDR2: LNHDA, SQIVND (reference sequence). The CDR3 runs 15 residues. The data were produced by immunoSEQ multiplex PCR, yet TCRdb's version contains in-frame clones alone and is incomplete. The table lists 150,000 to 200,000 clones, 94% of them singletons. This clone has just one count. The source material was blood. The chain recombines TRBV19 with TRBJ2-3, with TRBD1 identical over 12 bases. The sequence was obtained from a woman under 30 in good health. The CDR3 here is CASSRDRGPADTQYF. The CDR3 DNA reads as TGTGCCAGTAGTAGGGACAGGGGGCCTGCAGATACGCAGTATTTT.